This passage covers 15 T cell receptor beta chains from one sample sequenced in a study of breast tumors, draining lymph nodes, adjacent tissues. TCRdb re-derived calls from the multiplex PCR reads in MiXCR, one entry per CDR3 protein. The sample holds roughly 13,000 distinct CDR3 sequences, approximately 50% seen once. Sequencing was done on a sample of tumor-adjacent breast tissue. The receptors were gathered from a female donor with breast cancer. Some clones in this sample may be carry-over from other donors' samples.

The chain uses TRBV2 and TRBJ2-7; TRBD1 is a possible D gene (5 bases). There are 14 residues in the CDR3. Germline V CDR1 and CDR2: SNHLY, FYNNEI. Trimming cost V 3 bases and J 2 bases, with 11 bases left between them. The CDR3 sequence: CASSDVAGTYEQYF. DNA for the CDR3: TGTGCCAGCAGTGACGTAGCAGGGACCTACGAGCAGTACTTC.

By share, this clonotype ranks as medium-sized (0.01 to 0.1%). The chain combines TRBV12-3 or TRBV12-4 with TRBJ2-7; 7 nucleotides agree with TRBD2. V was clipped by 5 bases and J by 5 bases; unmatched bases: 12. This CDR3 spans 15 amino acids. CDR3 DNA sequence: TGTGCCAGCAGTCGAATCCTGGGGGGGGTTCACGAGCAGTACTTC. As protein: CASSRILGGVHEQYF.

A few counts support this clonotype. The rearrangement links TRBV10-3 to TRBJ1-3; unclear D gene. This CDR3 has 12 residues. Germline lookup yields CDR1 ENHRY and CDR2 SYGVKD. The ends were cut back, 0 bases at V and 4 bases at J, with 1 base in the middle. Written as DNA, the CDR3 is TGTGCCATCAGTGAGTCCGGAAACACCATATATTTT. Protein sequence: CAISESGNTIYF.

The chain joins TRBV7-2 to TRBJ2-5; D unclear. The CDR3 has 13 residues. Germline V gene lookup returns CDR1 SGHTA and CDR2 FQGNSA. The V gene lost 5 bases and the J gene lost 1 base, with 8 bases spanning the gap. The CDR3 DNA sequence: TGTGCCAGCAGCCCGGATGTCCAAGAGACCCAGTACTTC. Translated, it gives CASSPDVQETQYF. The entire variable domain, with the rest obtained from reference TRBV7-2 and TRBJ2-5, is as follows: GAGVSQSPSNKVTEKGKDVELRCDPISGHTALYWYRQSLGQGLEFLIYFQGNSAPDKSGLPSDRFSAERTGGSVSTLTIQRTQQEDSAVYLCASSPDVQETQYFGPGTRLLVL.

The chain recombines TRBV2 with TRBJ1-1; D call uncertain. This CDR3 region has 13 residues. V lost 3 bases, J lost 1 base, and 6 bases lay in between. CDR1 is SNHLY, CDR2 FYNNEI, per germline. The CDR3 sequence is CASSDRPNTEAFF. For the CDR3, the DNA is TGTGCCAGCAGTGACAGGCCGAACACTGAAGCTTTCTTT. The whole variable domain, remainder taken from reference TRBV2 and TRBJ1-1, is EPEVTQTPSHQVTQMGQEVILRCVPISNHLYFYWYRQILGQKVEFLVSFYNNEISEKSEIFDDQFSVERPDGSNFTLKIRSTKLEDSAMYFCASSDRPNTEAFFGQGTRLTVV.

The V call is TRBV20-1, the J call TRBJ2-3; D may match TRBD1 or TRBD2 (5 bases each). CDR1 is DFQATT, CDR2 SNEGSKA, per germline (reference sequence). This CDR3 contains 13 residues. V was clipped by 1 base and J by 6 bases, with 11 bases between them. The CDR3 loop reads CSARAGGLDTQYF. The CDR3 DNA is TGCAGTGCTAGAGCTGGGGGTTTGGATACGCAGTATTTT.

The chain employs TRBV29-1 and TRBJ1-2; perhaps TRBD1 as D (5 bases). CDR1 and CDR2 (germline): SQVTM, ANQGSEA. The CDR3 runs to 13 residues. V lost 6 bases and J lost 4, with 15 bases in between. DNA of the CDR3: TGCAGCGTGGTCTATAGGGGCGGCTATGGCTACACCTTC. Encoded protein: CSVVYRGGYGYTF.

V gene TRBV7-2 combines with J gene TRBJ2-7; D perhaps matches TRBD1 (6 bases). This CDR3 is 15 amino acids long. CDR1 and CDR2 (germline): SGHTA, FQGNSA. V was clipped by 8 bases and J by 2 bases, with 19 bases between them. The CDR3 bases are TGTGCCAGCTCGACAGGCCCTAGGGGTACCTACGAGCAGTACTTC. Residues: CASSTGPRGTYEQYF. Combining the CDR3 with reference TRBV7-2 and TRBJ2-7 gives the whole variable domain GAGVSQSPSNKVTEKGKDVELRCDPISGHTALYWYRQSLGQGLEFLIYFQGNSAPDKSGLPSDRFSAERTGGSVSTLTIQRTQQEDSAVYLCASSTGPRGTYEQYFGPGTRLTVT.

This clonotype is medium-sized. The chain carries TRBV6-2 or TRBV6-3 and TRBJ2-3; 7 bases are shared with TRBD2. With V trimmed by 10 bases and J by 2 bases, 9 bases remained unmatched. This CDR3 region has 14 residues. CDR1 is MNHEY, CDR2 SVGEGT, per germline. For the CDR3, the DNA is TGTGCCACCTTGCTGGGGGGGTACACAGATACGCAGTATTTT. It yields the protein CATLLGGYTDTQYF.

This clonotype has a count of ten or more. The rearrangement joins TRBV6-5 to TRBJ1-2; 11 bases fit TRBD1. Germline V gene data show CDR1 as MNHEY and CDR2 as SVGAGI. The CDR3 loop spans 16 amino acids. The trim removed 0 bases at V and 4 bases at J, leaving 4 bases unmatched. The CDR3 reads CASSYSWTGGPYGYTF. Written as DNA, the CDR3 is TGTGCCAGCAGTTACTCGTGGACAGGGGGCCCCTATGGCTACACCTTC.

In this sample, this clonotype turned up many times. The V and J genes are TRBV9 and TRBJ2-1; 7 bases are a match to TRBD2. The trim removed 3 bases at V and 1 base at J, leaving 10 bases unmatched. The CDR3 consists of 17 residues. Germline CDR1 reads SGDLS; CDR2 reads YYNGEE. The DNA of the CDR3 is TGTGCCAGCAGCGAGCGGGACTGGGGCGGGTCCTACAATGAGCAGTTCTTC. Translated: CASSERDWGGSYNEQFF. The full variable domain, completed using reference TRBV9 and TRBJ2-1, is DSGVTQTPKHLITATGQRVTLRCSPRSGDLSVYWYQQSLDQGLQFLIQYYNGEERAKGNILERFSAQQFPDLHSELNLSSLELGDSALYFCASSERDWGGSYNEQFFGPGTRLTVL.

This rearrangement joins TRBV29-1 to TRBJ1-2, with no clear D. V was cut by 7 bases and J by 8 bases, with 29 bases left in between. CDR3 length equals 16 residues. The germline gives CDR1 SQVTM, CDR2 ANQGSEA. CDR3 loop: CSAPDPRGPGNLGYTF. The CDR3 DNA follows: TGCAGCGCCCCGGACCCCCGAGGGCCCGGAAACTTAGGCTACACCTTC.

The genes are TRBV19 and TRBJ1-1, with D perhaps TRBD1 (5 bases). Trimming removed 8 bases from V and 2 bases from J, with 12 bases in between. CDR1 LNHDA and CDR2 SQIVND come from the germline V gene (reference sequence). This CDR3 is built from 13 residues. This chain's CDR3 is CASSGTANTEAFF. CDR3 sequence (DNA): TGTGCCAGTTCCGGGACGGCAAACACTGAAGCTTTCTTT.

This sequence joins TRBV2 and TRBJ1-5; D not certain. Germline-derived CDR1 and CDR2 are SNHLY and FYNNEI. There are 13 residues in the CDR3. The V end lost 6 bases, the J end lost 3 bases, and 9 bases lay between the germline ends. CDR3 residues: CASRETHNQPQHF. The CDR3 DNA reads as TGTGCCAGCAGAGAAACACACAATCAGCCCCAGCATTTT. The variable domain in full, with the rest retrieved from reference TRBV2 and TRBJ1-5, is EPEVTQTPSHQVTQMGQEVILRCVPISNHLYFYWYRQILGQKVEFLVSFYNNEISEKSEIFDDQFSVERPDGSNFTLKIRSTKLEDSAMYFCASRETHNQPQHFGDGTRLSIL.

This clonotype was found once. CDR3 sequence reads: CATSDWTDSNQPQHF. The CDR3 DNA follows: TGTGCCACCAGTGATTGGACAGATAGCAATCAGCCCCAGCATTTT. The rearrangement joins TRBV24-1 to TRBJ1-5; weak D call: TRBD1 (6 bases). The germline V and J ends were trimmed by 2 bases and 0 bases, with 7 bases remaining between them. The CDR3 totals 15 residues. Germline assignment: CDR1 KGHDR and CDR2 SFDVKD.